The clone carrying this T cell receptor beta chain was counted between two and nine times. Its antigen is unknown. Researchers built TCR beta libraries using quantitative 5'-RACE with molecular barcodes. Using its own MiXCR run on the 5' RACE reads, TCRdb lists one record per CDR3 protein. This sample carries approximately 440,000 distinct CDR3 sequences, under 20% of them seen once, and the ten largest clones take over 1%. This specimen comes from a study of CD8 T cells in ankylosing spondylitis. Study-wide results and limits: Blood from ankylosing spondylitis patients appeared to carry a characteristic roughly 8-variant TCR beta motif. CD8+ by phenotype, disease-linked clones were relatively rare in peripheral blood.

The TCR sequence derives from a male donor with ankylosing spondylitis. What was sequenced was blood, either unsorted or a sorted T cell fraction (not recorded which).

The CDR3 sequence is CASSRGSGANTGELFF. The CDR3, as DNA: TGTGCCAGCTCACGGGGCTCCGGCGCGAACACCGGGGAGCTGTTTTTT. This sequence joins TRBV18 and TRBJ2-2; D might be TRBD1 (5 bases). Germline lookup yields CDR1 KGHSH and CDR2 LQKENI. The CDR3 sequence is 16 residues long. V was shortened by 4 bases and J by 0 bases, with 12 bases between the two germline ends.